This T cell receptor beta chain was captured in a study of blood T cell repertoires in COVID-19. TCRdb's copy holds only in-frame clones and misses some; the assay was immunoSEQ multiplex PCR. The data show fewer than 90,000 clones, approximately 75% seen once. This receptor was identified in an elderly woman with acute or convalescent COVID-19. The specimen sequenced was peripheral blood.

The CDR3 DNA is TGTGCCAGCAGTCCCTGGGCCGAAGGGCAGTACTTC. It is translated as CASSPWAEGQYF. V and J are TRBV7-2 and TRBJ2-7; no firm D call. CDR3 length: 12 amino acids. Germline V gene lookup returns CDR1 SGHTA and CDR2 FQGNSA. The V gene lost 6 bases and the J gene lost 9 bases, with 15 bases spanning the gap.